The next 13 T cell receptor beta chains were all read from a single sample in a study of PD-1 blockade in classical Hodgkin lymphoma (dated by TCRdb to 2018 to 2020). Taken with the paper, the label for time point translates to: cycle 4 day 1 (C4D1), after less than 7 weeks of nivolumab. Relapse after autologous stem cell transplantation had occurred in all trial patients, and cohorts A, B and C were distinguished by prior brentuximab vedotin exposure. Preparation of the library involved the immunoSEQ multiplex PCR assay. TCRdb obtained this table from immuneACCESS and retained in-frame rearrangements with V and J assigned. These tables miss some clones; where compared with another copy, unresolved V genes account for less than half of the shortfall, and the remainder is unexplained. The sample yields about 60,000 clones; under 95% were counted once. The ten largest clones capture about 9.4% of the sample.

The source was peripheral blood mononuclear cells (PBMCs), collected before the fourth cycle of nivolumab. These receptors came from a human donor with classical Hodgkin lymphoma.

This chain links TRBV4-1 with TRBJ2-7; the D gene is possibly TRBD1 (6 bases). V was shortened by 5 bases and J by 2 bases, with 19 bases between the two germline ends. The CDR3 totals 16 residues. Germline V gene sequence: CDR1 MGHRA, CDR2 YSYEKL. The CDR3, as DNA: TGCGCCAGCAGCAGGGGGTGGACAGAGGCTGCCTACGAGCAGTACTTC. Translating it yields CASSRGWTEAAYEQYF.

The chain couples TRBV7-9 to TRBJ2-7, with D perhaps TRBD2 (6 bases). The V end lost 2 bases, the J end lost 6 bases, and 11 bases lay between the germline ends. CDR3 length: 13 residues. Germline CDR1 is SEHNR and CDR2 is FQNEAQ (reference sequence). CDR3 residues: CASSLLRGSEQYF. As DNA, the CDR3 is TGTGCCAGCAGCTTACTGCGGGGATCCGAGCAGTACTTC.

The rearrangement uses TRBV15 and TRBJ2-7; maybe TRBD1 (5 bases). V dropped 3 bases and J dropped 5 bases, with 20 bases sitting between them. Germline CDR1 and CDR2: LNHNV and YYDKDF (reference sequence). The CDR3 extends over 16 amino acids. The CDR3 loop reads CATSSGTGDLLDEQYF. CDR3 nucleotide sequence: TGTGCCACCAGCAGCGGTACAGGCGACCTTTTGGACGAGCAGTACTTC.

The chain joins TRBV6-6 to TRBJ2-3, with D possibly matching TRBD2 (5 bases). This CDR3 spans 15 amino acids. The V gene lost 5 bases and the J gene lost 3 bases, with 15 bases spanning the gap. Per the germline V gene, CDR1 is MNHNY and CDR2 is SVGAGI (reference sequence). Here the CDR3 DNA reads TGTGCCAGCAGTCCCCCACTAGATCGAACAGATACGCAGTATTTT. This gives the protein CASSPPLDRTDTQYF.

CDR3: CASSFDRGDTEAFF. The CDR3 nucleotides are TGTGCCAGCAGTTTTGACAGGGGGGACACTGAAGCTTTCTTT. The chain carries TRBV6-5 and TRBJ1-1; 9 bases map to TRBD1. There are 14 residues in the CDR3. With V trimmed by 4 bases and J by 3 bases, 3 bases remained unmatched. Germline V CDR1 and CDR2: MNHEY, SVGAGI.

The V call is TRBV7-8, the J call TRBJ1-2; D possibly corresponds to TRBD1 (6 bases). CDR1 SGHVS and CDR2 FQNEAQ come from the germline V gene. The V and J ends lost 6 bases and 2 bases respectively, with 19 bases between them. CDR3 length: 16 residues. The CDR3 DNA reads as TGTGCCAGCAGGGCCTGGGGGGCCACCGGGAACTATGGCTACACCTTC. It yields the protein CASRAWGATGNYGYTF. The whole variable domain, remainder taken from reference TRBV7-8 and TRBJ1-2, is GAGVSQSPRYKVAKRGQDVALRCDPISGHVSLFWYQQALGQGPEFLTYFQNEAQLDKSGLPSDRFFAERPEGSVSTLKIQRTQQEDSAVYLCASRAWGATGNYGYTFGSGTRLTVV.

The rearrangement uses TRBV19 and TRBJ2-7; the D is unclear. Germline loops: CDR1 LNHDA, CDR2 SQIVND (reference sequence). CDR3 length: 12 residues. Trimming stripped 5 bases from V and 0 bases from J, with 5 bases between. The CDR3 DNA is TGTGCCAGTAGTGTCGGCTCCTACGAGCAGTACTTC. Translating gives CASSVGSYEQYF.

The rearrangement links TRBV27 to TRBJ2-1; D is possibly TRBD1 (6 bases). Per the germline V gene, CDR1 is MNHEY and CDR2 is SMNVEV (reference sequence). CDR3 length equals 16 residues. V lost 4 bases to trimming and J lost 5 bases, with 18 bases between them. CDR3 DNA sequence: TGTGCCAGCAGTTCCGCGACAACGACAGGTAACAATGAGCAGTTCTTC. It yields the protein CASSSATTTGNNEQFF.

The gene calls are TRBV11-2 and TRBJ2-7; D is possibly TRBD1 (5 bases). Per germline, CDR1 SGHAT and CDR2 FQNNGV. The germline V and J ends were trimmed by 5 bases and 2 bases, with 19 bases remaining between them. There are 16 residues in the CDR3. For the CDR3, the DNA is TGTGCCAGCAGCCCCAGGCTCAGGGAAGATACCTACGAGCAGTACTTC. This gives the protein CASSPRLREDTYEQYF.

The CDR3 spells CASSAGGQHSEAFF. For the CDR3, the DNA is TGTGCCAGCAGCGCTGGGGGCCAACACTCTGAAGCTTTCTTT. The chain uses TRBV9 and TRBJ1-1; tentative D call: TRBD1 (6 bases). The CDR3 extends over 14 amino acids. V gave up 3 bases and J gave up 6 bases, with 15 bases separating them. Germline CDR1 reads SGDLS; CDR2 reads YYNGEE.

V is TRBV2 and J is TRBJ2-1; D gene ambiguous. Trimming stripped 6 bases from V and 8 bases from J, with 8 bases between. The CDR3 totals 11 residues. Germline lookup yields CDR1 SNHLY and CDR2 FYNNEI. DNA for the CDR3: TGTGCCAGCAGGGGCGACCATGAGCAGTTCTTC. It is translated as CASRGDHEQFF.

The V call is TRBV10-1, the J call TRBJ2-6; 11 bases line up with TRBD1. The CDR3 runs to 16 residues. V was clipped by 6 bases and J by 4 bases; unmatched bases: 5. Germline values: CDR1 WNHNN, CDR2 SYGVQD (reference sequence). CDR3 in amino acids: CASRGTGGSGANVLTF. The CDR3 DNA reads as TGCGCCAGCAGAGGGACAGGGGGATCCGGGGCCAACGTCCTGACTTTC.

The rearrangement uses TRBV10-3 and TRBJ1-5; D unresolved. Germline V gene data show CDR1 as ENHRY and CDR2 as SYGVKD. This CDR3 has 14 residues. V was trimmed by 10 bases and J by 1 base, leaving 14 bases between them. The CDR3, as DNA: TGTGCCACCCAAGGAGGTGGGAGCAATCAGCCCCAGCATTTT. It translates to CATQGGGSNQPQHF.